This entry lists 9 T cell receptor beta chains sequenced from one sample in a study of blood T cells in healthy people across ages. Primers used in a second PCR of roughly 6 to 11 cycles were a sample-barcoded 5' primer and a J-beta primer mix. From the 5' RACE reads, TCRdb called clonotypes with MiXCR, one entry per CDR3 protein. The table lists nearly 1 million distinct CDR3 sequences, roughly 51% of them singletons, with roughly a fifth in the top ten. The sample was blood. These receptors were collected from a woman aged 55-70 years in good health.

The chain is built from TRBV27 and TRBJ2-3; tentatively, D is TRBD1 (7 bases). V lost 6 bases to trimming and J lost 0 bases, with 16 bases between them. Germline values: CDR1 MNHEY, CDR2 SMNVEV (reference sequence). This CDR3 spans 16 amino acids. CDR3 amino acids: CASSTRQGGSTDTQYF. DNA for the CDR3: TGTGCCAGCAGCACTCGGCAGGGGGGTAGCACAGATACGCAGTATTTT.

The rearrangement joins TRBV20-1 to TRBJ2-7, with no clear D. The germline gives CDR1 DFQATT, CDR2 SNEGSKA (reference sequence). The CDR3 covers 15 residues. Trimming took 3 bases from V and 1 from J, leaving 16 bases between them. CDR3 bases: TGCAGTGCTAGTGGCCCAACAGCTCCTTCCTACGAGCAGTACTTC. Its translation is CSASGPTAPSYEQYF.

The rearrangement uses TRBV7-2 and TRBJ2-7, with a tentative D call TRBD1 (6 bases). V was shortened by 5 bases and J by 0 bases, with 14 bases between the two germline ends. The germline V gene has CDR1 SGHTA and CDR2 FQGNSA. This CDR3 spans 15 amino acids. CDR3 nucleotides: TGTGCCAGCAGCGTCCGGGACACGCACTCCTACGAGCAGTACTTC. This codes for CASSVRDTHSYEQYF.

The V gene is TRBV7-9, the J gene TRBJ2-7; 12 nucleotides align to TRBD2. The V gene's germline CDR1 is SEHNR and CDR2 FQNEAQ (reference sequence). Trimming removed 2 bases from V and 7 bases from J; junction bases left unmatched: 21. The CDR3 loop spans 20 amino acids. CDR3 protein: CASSLYKGLAGSSSYNEQYF. CDR3 DNA sequence: TGTGCCAGCAGCTTATACAAAGGACTAGCGGGATCAAGCTCCTACAATGAGCAGTACTTC. The entire variable domain, with the rest obtained from reference TRBV7-9 and TRBJ2-7, is as follows: DTGVSQNPRHKITKRGQNVTFRCDPISEHNRLYWYRQTLGQGPEFLTYFQNEAQLEKSRLLSDRFSAERPKGSFSTLEIQRTEQGDSAMYLCASSLYKGLAGSSSYNEQYFGPGTRLTVT.

A word on this clonotype: At one end the junction does not follow the germline gene, possibly because of a read error. The gene calls are TRBV4-1 and TRBJ1-2; tentatively, D is TRBD1 (5 bases). The CDR3 is 15 residues long. Germline CDR1 and CDR2: MGHRA and YSYEKL. The CDR3: CASSQGQGVSYGCTF. CDR3 in DNA: TGCGCCAGCAGCCAAGGGCAGGGTGTCAGCTATGGCTGCACCTTC.

In this sample, this clonotype turned up once. A single base separates this from a much larger clone, so it may be a read error. The V gene is TRBV4-3, the J gene TRBJ2-5, with D possibly matching TRBD1 (6 bases). The V end was cut by 8 bases, the J end by 3 bases, with 13 bases between. Germline assignment: CDR1 LGHNA and CDR2 YSLEER. The CDR3 runs 13 residues. CDR3 amino acids: CASARGRKETQYF. The CDR3 region has the DNA TGCGCCAGCGCCAGGGGCAGAAAAGAGACCCAGTACTTC.

This clonotype has only a few counts. This rearrangement joins TRBV6-5 to TRBJ2-7, with TRBD1 as a possible D gene (5 bases). CDR3 length equals 14 residues. Germline assignment: CDR1 MNHEY and CDR2 SVGAGI. V was pared by 2 bases and J by 3 bases, with 11 bases between. The CDR3 region has the DNA TGTGCCAGCAGTTACGGGGCCAGGGACTACGAGCAGTACTTC. This sequence encodes CASSYGARDYEQYF.

The J gene is TRBJ2-6, the V gene TRBV14; 12 bases fit TRBD2. Germline V gene lookup returns CDR1 SGHDN and CDR2 FVKESK. J lost 2 bases, V lost 1 base, and 3 bases had no gene match. The CDR3 sequence is 18 residues long. CDR3 region: CASSQVRLAGAGANVLTF. Written as DNA, the CDR3 is TGTGCCAGCAGCCAAGTCCGACTAGCGGGAGCTGGGGCCAACGTCCTGACTTTC.

The chain combines TRBV11-2 with TRBJ2-1; D unclear. This CDR3 is built from 15 residues. The germline gives CDR1 SGHAT, CDR2 FQNNGV. Trimming shortened V by 1 base and J by 0 bases, and 7 bases separated the two germline ends. The CDR3 DNA follows: TGTGCCAGCAGCTTAGCGACGACCTCCTACAATGAGCAGTTCTTC. It is translated as CASSLATTSYNEQFF.